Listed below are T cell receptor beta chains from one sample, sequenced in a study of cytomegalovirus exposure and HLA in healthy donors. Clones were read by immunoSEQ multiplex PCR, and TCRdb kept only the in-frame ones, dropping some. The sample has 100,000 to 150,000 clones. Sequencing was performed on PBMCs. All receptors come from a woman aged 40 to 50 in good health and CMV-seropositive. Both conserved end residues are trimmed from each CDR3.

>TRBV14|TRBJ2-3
ASSQDQGTGGLRDSQY
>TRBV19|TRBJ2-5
ASSTPGTEETQY
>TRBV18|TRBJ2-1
ASSPLGQGTGEQF
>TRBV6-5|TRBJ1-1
ASSPGQGNTEAF
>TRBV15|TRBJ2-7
ATSISSYEQY
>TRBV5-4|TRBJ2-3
ASRRTSGRDTQY
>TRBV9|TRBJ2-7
ASSVLRGPYEQY
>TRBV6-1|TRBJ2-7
ARKSGRVSYEQY
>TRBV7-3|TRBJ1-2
ASSTPGQGTLT
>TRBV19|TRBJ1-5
ASSYDRGNQPQH
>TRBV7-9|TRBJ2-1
ASSLGERNEQF
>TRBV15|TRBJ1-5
ATSRGGVNQPQH
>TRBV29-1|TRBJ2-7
SVEESPNYEQY
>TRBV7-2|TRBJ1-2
ASSLDGVLGYT
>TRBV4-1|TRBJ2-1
ASSQDREGQF
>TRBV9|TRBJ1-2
ASSASALVDLYGYT
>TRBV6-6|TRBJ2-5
ASTQAGLRRTQY
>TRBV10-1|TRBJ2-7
ASSSGTGGYEQY
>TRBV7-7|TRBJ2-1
ASSLEREYEQF
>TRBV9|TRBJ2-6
ASSVSLVGQGSSGANVLT
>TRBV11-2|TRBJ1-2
ASSSRTGQTNYGYT
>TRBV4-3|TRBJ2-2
ASSSLAGVVHGELF
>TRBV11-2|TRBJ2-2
ASSFGLAGAGELF
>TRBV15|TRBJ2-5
ATSRGRFRLAGGSGETQY
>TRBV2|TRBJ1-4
ASRKLETSTNEKLF
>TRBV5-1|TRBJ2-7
ASSLTGTSYEQY
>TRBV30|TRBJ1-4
AWSTGEWEKLF
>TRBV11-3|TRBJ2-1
ASSSARGLSSYNEQF
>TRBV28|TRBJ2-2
ASQDRTGELF
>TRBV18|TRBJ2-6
ASSPGQVSGANVLT
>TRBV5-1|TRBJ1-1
ASSLTSMTGGTEAF
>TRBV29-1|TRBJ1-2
SVAGEGQGRFGYT
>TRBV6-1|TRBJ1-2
ASSEAGTSNYGYT
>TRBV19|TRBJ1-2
ASSPIRQAYNYGYT
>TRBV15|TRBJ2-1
ATSRVGLAGGVNEQF
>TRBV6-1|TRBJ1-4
ASSVLTGSSNEKLF
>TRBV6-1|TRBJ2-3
AGGGRGGDTQY
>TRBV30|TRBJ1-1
AWRPDRGLSAF
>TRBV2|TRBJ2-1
ASRGLAGNEQF
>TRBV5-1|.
ASSFEVNPAGYEQY
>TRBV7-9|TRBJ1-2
ASSLVRGLMGSNYGYT
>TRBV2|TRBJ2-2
ASSTDTGELF
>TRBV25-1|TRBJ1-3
ASSDDGTGSGNTIY
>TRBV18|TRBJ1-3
ASSGGTGIRNTIY
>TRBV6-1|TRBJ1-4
ASSEAWGQGNEKLF
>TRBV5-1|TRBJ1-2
ASSLAGQGAKNYGYT
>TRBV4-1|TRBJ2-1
ASSQARLAGGEQF
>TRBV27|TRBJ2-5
ASSFGGQATQY
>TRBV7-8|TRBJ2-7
ASSLGLGTMAYEQY
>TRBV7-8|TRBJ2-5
ASSLDGLADKETQY
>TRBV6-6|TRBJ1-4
ASSPPGQGAEKLF
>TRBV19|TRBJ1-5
ASSIEKTGRNQPQH
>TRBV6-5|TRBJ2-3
ASSYSRADTQY
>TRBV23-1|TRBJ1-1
AGRGGLNTEAF
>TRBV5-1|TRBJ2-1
ASSLGSPEGEQF
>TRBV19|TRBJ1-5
ASSQDWAQPQH
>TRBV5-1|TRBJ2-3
ASSIQTGGPTDTQY